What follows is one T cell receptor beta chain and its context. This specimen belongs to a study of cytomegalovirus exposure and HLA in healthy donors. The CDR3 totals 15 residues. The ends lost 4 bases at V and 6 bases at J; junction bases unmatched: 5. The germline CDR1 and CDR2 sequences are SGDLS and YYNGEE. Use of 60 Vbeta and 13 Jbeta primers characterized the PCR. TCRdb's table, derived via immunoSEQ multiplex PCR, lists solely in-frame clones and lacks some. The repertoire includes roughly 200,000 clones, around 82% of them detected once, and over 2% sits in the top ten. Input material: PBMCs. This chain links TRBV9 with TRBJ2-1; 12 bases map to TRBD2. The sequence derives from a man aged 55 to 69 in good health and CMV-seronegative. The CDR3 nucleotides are TGTGCCAGCAGCCTTGGACTAGCGGGGCCCAATGAGCAGTTCTTC. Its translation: CASSLGLAGPNEQFF. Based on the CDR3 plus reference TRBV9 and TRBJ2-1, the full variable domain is DSGVTQTPKHLITATGQRVTLRCSPRSGDLSVYWYQQSLDQGLQFLIQYYNGEERAKGNILERFSAQQFPDLHSELNLSSLELGDSALYFCASSLGLAGPNEQFFGPGTRLTVL.